The 11 T cell receptor beta chains in this list originate from one sample, sequenced in a study of T cell responses to AZD1222 COVID-19 vaccine. Profiling relied on immunoSEQ multiplex PCR, and the TCRdb table lists in-frame clones only, not all of them. The repertoire holds 95,000 to 150,000 clones, over 85% seen once, with roughly 4.5% in the top ten. Here the sequenced sample was peripheral blood, taken on day 0 of AZD1222 vaccination. Receptor source: an adult in good health.

This chain's CDR3 is CASTLGGWTGELFF. The CDR3 coding sequence is TGTGCCAGCACCCTCGGGGGGTGGACCGGGGAGCTGTTTTTT. The chain employs TRBV27 and TRBJ2-2; TRBD2 matches at 7 bases. The CDR3 consists of 14 residues. Per the germline V gene, CDR1 is MNHEY and CDR2 is SMNVEV (reference sequence). V was clipped by 7 bases and J by 5 bases; unmatched bases: 7.

The chain joins TRBV3-1 (or the pseudogene TRBV3-2) to TRBJ2-7; D possibly corresponds to TRBD1 (6 bases). In germline, CDR1 is LGHDT, CDR2 YNNKEL (reference sequence). CDR3 length: 15 residues. V was pared by 0 bases and J by 2 bases, with 11 bases between. This chain's CDR3 is CASSQDRTAAYEQYF. The CDR3 DNA sequence: TGTGCCAGCAGCCAAGATCGGACAGCCGCCTACGAGCAGTACTTC.

V usage is TRBV28 and J usage is TRBJ2-4; D is tentatively TRBD1 or TRBD2 (5 bases each). The length of the CDR3 is 15 residues. V was cut by 6 bases and J by 0 bases, with 12 bases left in between. Germline CDR1 is MDHEN and CDR2 is SYDVKM. The CDR3 DNA sequence: TGTGCCAGCAGGGGACCCGGCCTAGCCAAAAACATTCAGTACTTC. Translating gives CASRGPGLAKNIQYF.

V usage is TRBV5-1 and J usage is TRBJ2-7, with D perhaps given as TRBD1 or TRBD2 (5 bases each). V lost 4 bases and J lost 6, with 14 bases in between. The CDR3 consists of 13 residues. Germline CDR1 and CDR2: SGHRS and YFSETQ. The CDR3 nucleotides read TGCGCCAGCAGCCACGGGGCAGGGCCCGAGCAGTACTTC. This gives the protein CASSHGAGPEQYF.

This chain connects TRBV19 to TRBJ2-2, with 7 nucleotides matching TRBD2. This CDR3 contains 16 residues. Germline assignment: CDR1 LNHDA and CDR2 SQIVND (reference sequence). The V and J ends lost 1 base and 5 bases, in that order; junction bases with no gene match: 7. For the CDR3, the DNA is TGTGCCAGTAGTATAGGAGGCGGGAGTCGGACCGGGGAGCTGTTTTTT. Protein product: CASSIGGGSRTGELFF.

The chain combines TRBV7-9 with TRBJ2-2; D perhaps matches TRBD2 (6 bases). Germline V gene sequence: CDR1 SEHNR, CDR2 FQNEAQ (reference sequence). The germline V and J ends were trimmed by 6 bases and 4 bases, with 21 bases remaining between them. The CDR3 covers 17 residues. The DNA of the CDR3 is TGTGCCAGCAGTCCCCCCGGTTCGGCCGGGGGCACCGGGGAGCTGTTTTTT. Its protein is CASSPPGSAGGTGELFF.

The chain employs TRBV6-5 and TRBJ2-1, with D possibly called TRBD1 or TRBD2 (5 bases each). The CDR3 extends over 15 amino acids. CDR1 and CDR2 (germline): MNHEY, SVGAGI. Deletions cut 0 bases from V and 8 bases from J, with 14 bases between. CDR3 DNA: TGTGCCAGCAGTTACTCGGGACGGTCGAGCGATGAGCAGTTCTTC. It is translated as CASSYSGRSSDEQFF.

The rearrangement joins TRBV5-1 to TRBJ2-3, with TRBD2 matching over 12 bases. The length of the CDR3 is 18 residues. With V trimmed by 2 bases and J by 0 bases, 7 bases remained unmatched. CDR1 is SGHRS, CDR2 YFSETQ, per germline. CDR3 sequence reads: CASSFTSGGTPSTDTQYF. The DNA for the CDR3 is TGCGCCAGCAGCTTTACTAGCGGGGGGACCCCTAGCACAGATACGCAGTATTTT.

The CDR3 DNA sequence: TGCGCCAGCAGCTTGAGTCCTAGCGGGACCGGGGAGCTGTTTTTT. This gives the protein CASSLSPSGTGELFF. The V call is TRBV5-1, the J call TRBJ2-2; TRBD2 matches at 8 bases. Trimming cost V 1 base and J 5 bases; bases outside gene matches: 4. Germline values: CDR1 SGHRS, CDR2 YFSETQ. CDR3 length equals 15 residues.

CDR3 coding DNA: TGTGCCAGCAGAAAAGGGGTAGTCATTAACTATGGCTACACCTTC. Translation: CASRKGVVINYGYTF. The chain joins TRBV7-6 to TRBJ1-2; a weak D match, TRBD1 (5 bases). The CDR3 is 15 amino acids. CDR1 and CDR2 (germline): SGHVS, FNYEAQ. V was shortened by 6 bases and J by 1 base, with 15 bases between the two germline ends.

This CDR3 is CATSGETYEQYF. The CDR3 nucleotides read TGTGCCACCAGTGGTGAGACCTACGAGCAGTACTTC. The chain couples TRBV24-1 to TRBJ2-7; D is unresolved. The V end was cut by 5 bases, the J end by 2 bases, with 6 bases between. The CDR3 has 12 amino acids. The V gene's germline CDR1 is KGHDR and CDR2 SFDVKD.